The 22 T cell receptor beta chains below come from one sample, sequenced in a study. In TCRdb, the 5' RACE reads were re-called with MiXCR into one record per CDR3 protein. This table holds 8,500 to 9,000 distinct CDR3 sequences, roughly a quarter found once. Material for sequencing was naive CD4+ T cells sorted from a lymph node. The subset here: naive CD4+ T cells, CD4+CD45RA+CD25-. Receptors originate from a female donor with breast cancer.

Many counts were recorded for this clonotype. J is TRBJ2-5 and V is TRBV7-8; D is unclear. Germline lookup yields CDR1 SGHVS and CDR2 FQNEAQ. V gave up 3 bases and J gave up 0 bases, with 11 bases separating them. The CDR3 spans 15 residues. The CDR3 nucleotides are TGTGCCAGCAGCTTCCCCCGTGGAAACCAAGAGACCCAGTACTTC. It yields the protein CASSFPRGNQETQYF.

This CDR3 reads CASNPNRGSKSYNEQFF. In nucleotides, the CDR3 is TGTGCCAGCAACCCCAATCGTGGGAGTAAGTCCTACAATGAGCAGTTCTTC. The chain joins TRBV7-6 to TRBJ2-1, with D maybe TRBD2 (5 bases). V was cut by 7 bases and J by 1 base, with 20 bases left in between. Per germline, CDR1 SGHVS and CDR2 FNYEAQ. The CDR3 contains 17 residues.

In this sample, this clonotype turned up a few times. The chain recombines TRBV7-2 with TRBJ2-1; D remains ambiguous. V was cut by 0 bases and J by 5 bases, with 14 bases left in between. Germline CDR1 is SGHTA and CDR2 is FQGNSA. This CDR3 comprises 16 residues. In DNA form, the CDR3 reads TGTGCCAGCAGCTTAGCCGTGACACTGACGCACAATGAGCAGTTCTTC. This encodes CASSLAVTLTHNEQFF.

This clonotype was counted many times. This chain links TRBV20-1 with TRBJ2-1, with 10 positions matching TRBD1. V lost 0 bases, J lost 7 bases, and 6 bases stayed unmatched. This CDR3 is 15 amino acids long. CDR1 and CDR2 (germline): DFQATT, SNEGSKA (reference sequence). The CDR3 spells CSARDSGQGRNEQFF. The CDR3 DNA reads as TGCAGTGCTAGAGACTCGGGACAGGGGAGAAATGAGCAGTTCTTC.

By frequency in the sample, this clonotype is medium-sized. The genes are TRBV20-1 and TRBJ1-6; D possibly corresponds to TRBD1 (5 bases). With 0 bases removed from V and 10 bases from J, the gap between germline ends came to 31 bases. Germline lookup yields CDR1 DFQATT and CDR2 SNEGSKA (reference sequence). This CDR3 region has 20 residues. The DNA of the CDR3 is TGCAGTGCTAGAGATCCCATGCGGTGGACGGGGACCGCCCGGAACTCACCCCTCCACTTT. Protein product: CSARDPMRWTGTARNSPLHF.

The table lists this clonotype with a few counts. The rearrangement uses TRBV12-3 or TRBV12-4 and TRBJ1-2; unclear D gene. With 5 bases removed from V and 5 bases from J, the gap between germline ends came to 18 bases. This CDR3 is built from 15 residues. The CDR3: CASSPGPLSGYGYTF. Here the CDR3 DNA reads TGTGCCAGCAGTCCCGGTCCTCTGAGTGGATATGGCTACACCTTC.

This clonotype has a count of ten or more. The genes are TRBV2 and TRBJ2-3; TRBD1 matches 7 bases. Germline loops: CDR1 SNHLY, CDR2 FYNNEI. This CDR3 has 15 residues. The junction had 12 bases not matched to a gene; V was cut back by 6 bases and J by 6 bases. The CDR3 loop is CASSDYRGLGDTQYF. CDR3 coding DNA: TGTGCCAGCAGCGACTACAGGGGCCTCGGGGATACGCAGTATTTT.

This clonotype is a singleton in its sample. This may be a read error, as it is one base from a much larger clone. The rearrangement uses TRBV24-1 and TRBJ2-2; D assignment may be TRBD1 or TRBD2 (5 bases each). The CDR3 is 17 amino acids. Trimming stripped 5 bases from V and 2 bases from J, with 17 bases between. CDR1 is KGHDR, CDR2 SFDVKD, per germline. CDR3 DNA sequence: TGTGCCACCAGTGGTTGGGGGAGCGGATCTAACACCGGGGAGCTGTTTTTT. This translates into CATSGWGSGSNTGELFF.

This chain links TRBV11-2 with TRBJ2-7; 8 bases fit TRBD1. Germline V gene sequence: CDR1 SGHAT, CDR2 FQNNGV. V shed 2 bases and J 2 bases; nucleotides not matched to a gene: 5. This CDR3 has 15 residues. The CDR3, as DNA: TGTGCCAGCAGCTTAAGAGGACAGGGCCCCTACGAGCAGTACTTC. This codes for CASSLRGQGPYEQYF. The full variable domain, in which reference TRBV11-2 and TRBJ2-7 provide the parts outside the CDR3, is EAGVAQSPRYKIIEKRQSVAFWCNPISGHATLYWYQQILGQGPKLLIQFQNNGVVDDSQLPKDRFSAERLKGVDSTLKIQPAKLEDSAVYLCASSLRGQGPYEQYFGPGTRLTVT.

About this clonotype: An end of the junction differs from the germline gene, which may be a read error. The chain employs TRBV18 and TRBJ1-1; D gene unclear. CDR1 KGHSH and CDR2 LQKENI come from the germline V gene. The CDR3 consists of 12 residues. The CDR3 DNA reads TGTGCCGGCTCACCACGCGGAACTGAAGCTTCCTTT. It codes for CAGSPRGTEASF.

Remarks on this clonotype: A junction end diverges from the germline sequence, so it may reflect a read error. The genes are TRBV7-3 and TRBJ2-1; tentatively, D is TRBD2 (5 bases). The CDR3 is 15 residues long. Germline V gene data show CDR1 as SGHTA and CDR2 as FQGTGA. Here the CDR3 reads CTSSLDGGRINEQFF. Here the CDR3 DNA reads TGTACCAGCAGCTTAGATGGAGGAAGGATAAATGAGCAGTTCTTC.

This clonotype is categorized as medium-sized. CDR3 amino acids: CSAGTVNYGYTF. The DNA for the CDR3 is TGCAGTGCTGGAACAGTAAACTATGGCTACACCTTC. The chain combines TRBV20-1 with TRBJ1-2; D unclear. The germline V gene encodes CDR1 DFQATT and CDR2 SNEGSKA (reference sequence). The CDR3 runs to 12 residues. V dropped 5 bases and J dropped 2 bases, with 9 bases sitting between them.

This clonotype was observed a handful of times. The chain employs TRBV20-1 and TRBJ2-3, with 9 bases lining up with TRBD2. Trimming cost V 3 bases and J 0 bases; bases outside gene matches: 4. The CDR3 consists of 15 residues. The germline V gene has CDR1 DFQATT and CDR2 SNEGSKA (reference sequence). The CDR3 DNA follows: TGCAGTGCTAGGTCTAGCGGGACTAGCACAGATACGCAGTATTTT. Protein sequence: CSARSSGTSTDTQYF.

This clonotype counts as medium-sized. The chain recombines TRBV12-3 or TRBV12-4 with TRBJ2-1; D uncertain. CDR3 length: 13 residues. Trimming removed 6 bases from V and 6 bases from J, with 12 bases in between. The CDR3 sequence: CASSLHGPNEQFF. Here the CDR3 DNA reads TGTGCCAGCAGCCTCCACGGACCCAATGAGCAGTTCTTC.

The sample holds many counts of this clonotype. CDR3 DNA: TGCGCCAGCAGCTTGGGGGCCGAGCAGTACTTC. This codes for CASSLGAEQYF. V usage is TRBV5-1 and J usage is TRBJ2-7; D not resolved. Germline-derived CDR1 and CDR2 are SGHRS and YFSETQ. This CDR3 has 11 amino acids. The germline V and J ends were trimmed by 0 bases and 6 bases, with 4 bases remaining between them.

By share, this clonotype counts as medium-sized. The rearrangement links TRBV7-2 to TRBJ2-3, with 9 bases that match TRBD2. The CDR3 length is 14 residues. The V segment lost 3 bases and the J segment 6 bases; nucleotides outside the gene matches: 4. Germline loops: CDR1 SGHTA, CDR2 FQGNSA. CDR3 loop: CASSFSGSVDTQYF. CDR3 in DNA: TGTGCCAGCAGCTTTAGCGGGAGTGTCGATACGCAGTATTTT.

This clonotype came up a few times. The chain uses TRBV20-1 and TRBJ2-7; D is possibly TRBD2 (6 bases). Germline V lookup: CDR1 DFQATT, CDR2 SNEGSKA (reference sequence). The CDR3 has 13 amino acids. V was shortened by 6 bases and J by 4 bases, with 16 bases between the two germline ends. CDR3 nucleotide sequence: TGCAGTGCACCGGGAGAGCAGAAATACGAGCAGTACTTC. As protein: CSAPGEQKYEQYF.

This clonotype was counted between two and nine times. Its ends do not fully match the called genes, so a read error is possible. The genes are TRBV10-3 and TRBJ2-5; D gene uncertain. The CDR3 sequence is 15 residues long. Germline V lookup: CDR1 ENHRY, CDR2 SYGVKD. This chain's CDR3 is CAISEEKGHHETQYF. The CDR3 region has the DNA TGTGCCATCAGTGAGGAGAAAGGGCACCACGAGACCCAGTACTTC.

By sample share, this clonotype is medium-sized (0.01 to 0.1%). The rearrangement links TRBV24-1 to TRBJ2-1; 9 bases agree with TRBD2. With V trimmed by 5 bases and J by 10 bases, 11 bases remained unmatched. Germline V gene data show CDR1 as KGHDR and CDR2 as SFDVKD. The CDR3 runs to 15 residues. The CDR3 sequence: CATSVGDLAGLEQFF. CDR3 sequence (DNA): TGTGCCACCAGTGTTGGGGATCTAGCGGGACTCGAGCAGTTCTTC.

This clonotype occurred a few times. Just one base apart from a much larger clone, this may be a read error. The gene calls are TRBV5-1 and TRBJ1-5; D gene uncertain. V gave up 4 bases and J gave up 2 bases, with 7 bases separating them. CDR1 SGHRS and CDR2 YFSETQ come from the germline V gene. This CDR3 is 13 amino acids long. CDR3 amino acids: CASSGGGNQPQHF. The CDR3 bases are TGCGCCAGCAGCGGCGGTGGCAATCAGCCCCAGCATTTT.

This clonotype appeared many times. The chain couples TRBV12-3 or TRBV12-4 to TRBJ2-3; D not certain. The CDR3 extends over 18 amino acids. Trimming removed 5 bases at V and 2 bases at J, with 23 bases between. CDR3: CASSERVYRISSTDTQYF. The CDR3 DNA sequence: TGTGCCAGCAGTGAAAGGGTTTATCGGATTTCTTCCACAGATACGCAGTATTTT.

This clonotype appeared a few times. A much larger clone lies a single base off, so this may be a read error. V is TRBV30 and J is TRBJ1-5, with 7 bases matching TRBD1. Looked up from germline, CDR1 is GTSNPN and CDR2 is SVGIG (reference sequence). The CDR3 has 16 residues. J gave up 2 bases and V 3 bases, and 10 bases lay outside the gene matches. The CDR3 sequence is CAWSGTGDMGNQPQHF. As DNA, the CDR3 is TGTGCCTGGAGCGGTACAGGGGACATGGGCAATCAGCCCCAGCATTTT.